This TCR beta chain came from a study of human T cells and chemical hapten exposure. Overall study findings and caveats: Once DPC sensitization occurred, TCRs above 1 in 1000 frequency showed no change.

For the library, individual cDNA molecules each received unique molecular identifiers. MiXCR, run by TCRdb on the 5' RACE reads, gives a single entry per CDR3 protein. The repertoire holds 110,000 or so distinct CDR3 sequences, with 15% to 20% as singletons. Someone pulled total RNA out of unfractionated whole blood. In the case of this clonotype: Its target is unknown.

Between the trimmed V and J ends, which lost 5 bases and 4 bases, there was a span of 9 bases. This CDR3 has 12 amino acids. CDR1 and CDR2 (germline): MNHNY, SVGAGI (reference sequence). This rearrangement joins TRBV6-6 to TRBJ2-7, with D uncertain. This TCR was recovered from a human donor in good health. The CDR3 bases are TGTGCCAGCAGTACACAGCCGTACGAGCAGTACTTC. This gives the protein CASSTQPYEQYF.